This T cell receptor beta chain originates from a study of shared T cell receptors in the human thymus. The protocol was immunoSEQ multiplex PCR, while the TCRdb copy is restricted to in-frame clones and leaves out a portion. The sample has around 340,000 clones; 95% are singletons. V lost 5 bases and J lost 3; bases outside the gene matches: 30. In germline, CDR1 is SNHLY, CDR2 FYNNEI. CDR3 size: 23 residues. The sequence was collected from a human donor. The specimen sequenced was thymocytes. The gene calls are TRBV2 and TRBJ2-1; 8 nucleotides line up with TRBD1. The CDR3 spells CASSSRQTTTDREGEHHYNEQFF. CDR3 in DNA: TGTGCCAGCAGTTCGCGACAAACGACCACGGACAGGGAAGGGGAACACCACTACAATGAGCAGTTCTTC.